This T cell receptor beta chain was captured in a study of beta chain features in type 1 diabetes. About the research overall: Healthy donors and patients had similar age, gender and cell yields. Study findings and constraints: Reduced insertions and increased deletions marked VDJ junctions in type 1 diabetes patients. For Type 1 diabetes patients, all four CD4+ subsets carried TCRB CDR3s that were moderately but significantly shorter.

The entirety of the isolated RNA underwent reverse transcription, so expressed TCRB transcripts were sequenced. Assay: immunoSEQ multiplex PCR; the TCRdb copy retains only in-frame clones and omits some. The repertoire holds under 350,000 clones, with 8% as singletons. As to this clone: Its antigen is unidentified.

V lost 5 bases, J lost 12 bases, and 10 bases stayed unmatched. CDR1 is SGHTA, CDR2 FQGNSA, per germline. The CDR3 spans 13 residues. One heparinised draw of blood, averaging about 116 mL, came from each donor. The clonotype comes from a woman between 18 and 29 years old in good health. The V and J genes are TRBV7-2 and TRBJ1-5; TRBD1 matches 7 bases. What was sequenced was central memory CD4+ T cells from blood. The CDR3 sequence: CASSQGDSALQHF. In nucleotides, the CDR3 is TGTGCCAGCAGCCAGGGGGATTCTGCGCTCCAGCATTTT.